A single T cell receptor beta chain is shown here with its context. Its antigen is not yet known. Base quality data are lacking; no much larger clone is found one base away. The immunoSEQ Assay, a bias-controlled multiplex PCR, was used to amplify TCRbeta CDR3 regions from genomic DNA. As for the original processing: Within the assay, amplification of reference gene primers was used to estimate how many nucleated cells each sample contained. Sequence reads were collapsed and filtered to measure the absolute abundance of every unique TCRbeta CDR3 rearrangement. Productive Simpson clonality was computed per sample as the square root of Simpson's diversity index over productive rearrangements. TCRdb retrieved this table from immuneACCESS and kept in-frame rearrangements only. Not all clones are present; in checked studies, unresolved V genes account for under half, and no reason is known for the remainder. V, J and clone size reflect that table, while D and trimming were determined from the DNA. The sample profile shows roughly 250,000 clones; 70% to 90% of them were found once. The ten biggest clones cover 1.5% to 2% of the sample.

The sample comes from a study of blood T cell repertoires in COVID-19 (TCRdb year 2020). Notes on the research overall: The collaborator samples originated in the United States, Italy and Spain and spanned the acute and convalescent phases of COVID-19. The prospective study material was composed of cDNA or gDNA derived from T cells, B-cell-depleted T cells, or PBMCs. Deeply sampled blood TCRbeta repertoires from subjects exposed to, actively infected with, or recovered from COVID-19 were included in the dataset. The repertoires were released in a freely available public database intended as a resource for research on the immune response to SARS-CoV-2. Samples came from the ongoing ImmuneRACE study (first 160 participants) plus 1,254 subjects from 6 global collaborators. Nearly every sample came with metadata listing a de-identified subject ID, COVID-19 status, age in years and sex. Where available, HLA class I and class II types were obtained from metadata supplied by the sample provider rather than from assay-based typing. Study-wide findings and limitations: The quantity of clinical and demographic metadata differed by source and by participant and was supplied without curation.

Participants in the prospective study were enrolled through a virtual design, were aged roughly 18 to 100 years, and lived in 20 to 30 United States geographic areas. In the prospective study, participants were assigned to cohorts based on the clinical history participants reported in a screening survey and a study questionnaire. Recovered participants in ImmuneRACE Cohort 3 were defined as having two consecutive negative NP/OP PCR tests, clearance from a healthcare professional, or resolution of symptoms. Each participant in the prospective study had whole blood, serum and a nasopharyngeal or oropharyngeal swab collected by mobile phlebotomists. Over a roughly two-month period, participants in the prospective study had the option of providing additional blood draws and questionnaires. Blood samples from the prospective study were shipped frozen or at room temperature prior to DNA extraction. V was cut back by 4 bases and J by 4 bases, leaving a gap of 17 bases between them. Reading from cysteine to phenylalanine, the CDR3 counts 15 amino acids. Of all the DNA, just the CDR3 is kept, 45 bases in frame from base 1. The germline V gene (reference sequence) sets CDR1 to SGHKS and CDR2 to YYEKEE.

Rearrangement joined TRBV5-5 to TRBJ2-5, and TRBD2 may be the D gene, going by 6 matching bases. The TCR was taken from a woman aged 45 to 65 who had recovered from COVID-19. Sequencing used PBMCs or T cells enriched from blood (not recorded which). The bases read TGTGCCAGCAGCCCGCGGACTACCCCCGGAGAGACCCAGTACTTC. The translation is CASSPRTTPGETQYF.